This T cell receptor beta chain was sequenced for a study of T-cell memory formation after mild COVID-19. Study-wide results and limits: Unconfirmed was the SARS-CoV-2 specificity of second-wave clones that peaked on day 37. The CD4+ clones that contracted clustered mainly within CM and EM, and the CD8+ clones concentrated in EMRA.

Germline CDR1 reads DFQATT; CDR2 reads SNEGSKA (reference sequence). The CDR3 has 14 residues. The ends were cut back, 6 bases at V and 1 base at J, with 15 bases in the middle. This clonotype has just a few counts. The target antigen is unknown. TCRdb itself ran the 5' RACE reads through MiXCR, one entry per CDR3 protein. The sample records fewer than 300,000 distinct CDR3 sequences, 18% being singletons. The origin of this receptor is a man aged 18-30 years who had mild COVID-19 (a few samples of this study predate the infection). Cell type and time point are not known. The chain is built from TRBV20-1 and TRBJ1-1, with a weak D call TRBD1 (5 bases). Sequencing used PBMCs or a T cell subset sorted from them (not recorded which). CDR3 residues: CSAVTGTANTEAFF. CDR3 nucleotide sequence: TGCAGTGCAGTTACCGGGACCGCGAACACTGAAGCTTTCTTT.